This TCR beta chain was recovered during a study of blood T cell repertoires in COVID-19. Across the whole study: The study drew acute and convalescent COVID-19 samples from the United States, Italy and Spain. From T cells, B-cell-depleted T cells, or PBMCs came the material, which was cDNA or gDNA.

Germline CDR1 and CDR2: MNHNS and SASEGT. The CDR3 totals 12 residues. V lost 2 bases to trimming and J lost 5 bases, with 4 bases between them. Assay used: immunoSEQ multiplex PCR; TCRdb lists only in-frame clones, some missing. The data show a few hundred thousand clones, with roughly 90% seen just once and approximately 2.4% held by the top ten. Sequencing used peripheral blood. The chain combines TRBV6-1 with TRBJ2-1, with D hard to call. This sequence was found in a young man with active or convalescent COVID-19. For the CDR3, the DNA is TGTGCCAGCAGTGAACATGACAATGAGCAGTTCTTC. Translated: CASSEHDNEQFF.